This TCR beta chain was found in a study of cytomegalovirus exposure and HLA in healthy donors (dated by TCRdb to between 2016 and 2019). Concerning the study at large: In an earlier analysis of under 600 of the donors, about 270 Gb of sequence data and approximately 120 million unique TCR beta sequences from 180 million or so T cells were reported. High-throughput TCR immunosequencing, statistical association of individual TCRs with disease status, and machine learning were combined to predict cytomegalovirus infection status. To decide whether each TCR beta V gene segment behaved as functional or pseudogenic, an earlier analysis of fewer than 750 of the donors relied on high-throughput TCR beta sequencing. Class I and class II HLA loci were covered by the typing at four-digit resolution. The study profiled the T cell repertoires of fewer than 850 subjects by immunosequencing and related them to cytomegalovirus serostatus. Across approximately 400 genotyped donors of the cohort, an average of approximately 240,000 unique TCR beta nucleotide sequences per donor were sequenced, and 15% to 20% of those sequences were non-productive. About 300 gigabases of sequencing data and 70 million to 85 million unique TCR sequences were included in an early release covering 500 to 750 HLA-typed donors. In addition to the first cohort of roughly 670 subjects, a separate validation cohort of 130 or so different subjects was used. The number of typed donors differed by locus: about 620-640 for A, B, C, DRB1 and DQB1; 500 to 550 for DQA1; approximately 610 for DPA1; and around 470 for DPB1. The study was designed to test whether signatures of past pathogen exposure could be identified by cataloging public T cell receptors. Among the roughly 370 genotyped donors, 81% belonged to the genetic ancestry cluster associated with self-reported Caucasian donors. To study patterns of TCR occurrence, a later analysis re-analyzed previously published TCR beta repertoires from 600 to 750 donors and added high-resolution HLA genotyping. Rather than using new phenotypic data, the later analysis identified candidate immune exposures from TCR beta sequences and from how often those sequences occurred across donors. Alongside the repertoire data, information on donor age, sex, ethnicity and CMV serostatus was compiled. Because of strong linkage in the cohort, roughly five DR-DQ haplotypes were treated as single units for association and clustering. All discovery cohort repertoires had been generated on a single sequencing platform. A later genetic analysis took genome-wide SNP genotypes for about three fifths of the 666 donors and used that subset as a discovery cohort. Results and caveats for the whole study, not just this receptor: A few of the identified cytomegalovirus-associated TCR beta chains were confirmed in vitro to be specific for cytomegalovirus antigens. In both the original and validation cohorts, the classifier was reported to diagnose cytomegalovirus status with high specificity and sensitivity. In an earlier analysis of approximately 590 of the donors, most TCR beta V segments were observed in productive rearrangements about 90% or about 30% of the time, broadly matching IMGT annotations. A later analysis found that HLA-associated TCR beta chains were more clonally expanded and had lower generation probabilities than equally common non-associated chains. The authors suggested that the approach could potentially be generalized to other disease states and immunological phenotypes. A cluster of highly shared sequence variants was judged likely to be a technical artifact of the sequencing pipeline. For the cohort, immune exposure information was limited to CMV serostatus. Specific HLA alleles were associated with 18,000 or so TCR beta sequences at a false discovery rate of 0.05 in a later analysis. A total of around 150 TCR beta chains were listed by the study as associated with cytomegalovirus. Because HLA typing was missing for some donors at each locus, association tests included only the typed subset. Most TCR sequences were observed very rarely across donors, whereas some public TCRs were present in many individuals. Correlated functional status among segregating V segments might be attributable to linkage disequilibrium, but an unknown experimental factor could not be ruled out. When HLA alleles, especially DR and DQ, strongly co-occurred, TCR associations were difficult to assign to individual alleles. A later analysis found that TCR association rates varied across HLA loci, with DRB1 alleles showing the most associated TCRs and HLA-C alleles the fewest. Presence/absence analyses assumed roughly uniform sequencing depth across donors, an assumption that may not hold. The 87-base-pair reads could not distinguish some IMGT-functional V segments, including TRBV6-2 and TRBV6-3, so those segments were excluded. Because counts were too low, more than 15 rarely observed V segments, including chromosome 9 orphons, were left out of the earlier analysis of over 550 of the donors. In a later genetic analysis, a missense DCLRE1C variant was associated with V-gene and J-gene trimming of TCR beta chains, and the association was replicated in an independent cohort. According to a later genetic analysis, donors in an Asian-associated ancestry cluster had fewer N-insertions in productive TCRs than the approximately 690-donor mean. A later analysis reported that several top co-occurrence clusters appeared linked to parvovirus B19, influenza, CMV and Epstein-Barr virus. In a later analysis, most CMV-associated TCR beta chains were found to appear HLA-restricted, with HLA associations seemingly driven largely by CMV exposure. A further reported finding was that TCR beta sequences accurately predicted the HLA-A and HLA-B alleles for most subjects in the first cohort. The cohort was sequenced for TCR beta chains only, and without alpha or paired-chain data the features that could be detected were limited.

Points on this clone: No antigen is known for it. No much larger clone is present one base from it, and per-base qualities are unavailable.

Library preparation used the immunoSEQ multiplex PCR assay. For the multiplex PCR, a mixture combining 60 forward primers for TCR Vbeta segments and 13 reverse primers for TCR Jbeta segments was used. Amplification of the CDR3 region of rearranged TCR beta genes was performed with a multiplex PCR assay on genomic DNA. The amplified TCR beta libraries were sequenced on the Illumina HiSeq System as 87-base-pair reads. Under the source paper's analysis protocol: A later analysis counted tens of millions of unique TCR beta chains across the 670 or so repertoires, and about 10 million of these chains were shared by at least two donors. To remove PCR and sequencing errors, raw reads were error-corrected and collapsed into unique sequences using a nearest-neighbor algorithm that merged closely related sequences. V, D and J gene segments were assigned by aligning CDR3 sequences to IMGT reference sequences. For a sequence to be retained, a match of at least six nucleotides to both a V gene segment and a J gene segment was required. Rearrangements were called productive when the CDR3 lacked stop codons and stayed in frame with V and J; all others were non-productive. CDR3 was defined according to IMGT convention as the region running from the second conserved V-encoded cysteine to the conserved J-encoded phenylalanine. The earlier analysis of about 560 of the donors excluded any sequence lacking an unambiguous match to a single V gene segment. An earlier analysis of about 590 of the donors classified V segments as functional when productive rearrangements were above 56.7% and as segregating when the standard deviation between donors was above 5%. A statistical classification framework was built for diagnosing cytomegalovirus status from the catalog of TCR beta chain sequences. In a later analysis, V and J genes were assigned by comparing TCR nucleotide sequences against IMGT/GENE-DB human TR gene sequences. Using the TCRdist pipeline, a later analysis assigned CDR3 sequences along with most-parsimonious VDJ recombination scenarios. A later analysis defined each TCR beta chain by its CDR3 amino acid sequence plus V-gene family, and excluded reads lacking a unique V-gene family. To address suspected cross-contamination and a sequencing artifact, a later analysis removed 592 highly shared, low-generation-probability nucleotide sequences. A later analysis calculated a clonal expansion index for each public chain from normalized within-repertoire ranks of inferred template counts. In a later analysis, generation probabilities were computed with a VDJ recombination model fitted to out-of-frame rearrangements, and the resulting probabilities were checked against IGoR. In a later analysis, hypergeometric tests were used to score TCR-TCR, TCR-HLA and TCR-CMV co-occurrence, with a repertoire-size bias correction applied to TCR pairs. False discovery rates were estimated in a later analysis by permuting HLA or CMV assignments 20 times. In a later analysis, co-occurring TCRs were grouped using DBSCAN, and TCRdist sequence similarity was added for clustering within HLA-allele-positive subsets. Repertoires with fewer than 30,000 or more than 120,000 public chains were left out of co-occurrence clustering, as were four to six repertoires with anomalous nucleotide sharing. This immuneACCESS table, as held by TCRdb, lists in-frame sequences with V and J called but not all clones. Of the missing ones, under half trace to an unresolved V gene in checked studies; the others have no known cause. That table supplies the V and J calls and clone size; D and trimming were determined from the DNA. In this sample the table shows over 150,000 clones, around 72% of which occur a single time. Roughly 3% of the sample belongs to the ten largest clones.

The cohort was made up of 650 to 700 healthy bone marrow donors. At the time of sampling, every cohort member was nominally healthy, though immune exposures that went unrecorded were likely present. The donor tested CMV seropositive, placing the donor among the approximately 290 seropositive members of the cohort. Every donor gave a peripheral blood sample, and the peripheral blood mononuclear cells from that sample were used for TCR beta sequencing. Genomic DNA extraction from the blood cell samples was performed with the Qiagen DNeasy Blood Extraction Kit. V is cut by 6 bases and J by 0 bases, and the space between the germline ends is 8 bases. The CDR3 has 13 amino acids, counting the end cysteine and phenylalanine. The read is trimmed to its CDR3 DNA, 39 bases read in frame from base 1. CDR1 SGHNT and CDR2 YENEEA were looked up in the germline V gene.

The TCR sequence derives from a woman between 50 and 59 years old in good health and CMV-seropositive. Sequencing was done on a sample of PBMCs. Here the chain combines TRBV11-3 and TRBJ1-2; the D gene cannot be named for sure. The CDR3 reads CASSSDSNYGYTF. The nucleotide sequence reads TGTGCCAGCAGTTCAGATTCTAACTATGGCTACACCTTC.